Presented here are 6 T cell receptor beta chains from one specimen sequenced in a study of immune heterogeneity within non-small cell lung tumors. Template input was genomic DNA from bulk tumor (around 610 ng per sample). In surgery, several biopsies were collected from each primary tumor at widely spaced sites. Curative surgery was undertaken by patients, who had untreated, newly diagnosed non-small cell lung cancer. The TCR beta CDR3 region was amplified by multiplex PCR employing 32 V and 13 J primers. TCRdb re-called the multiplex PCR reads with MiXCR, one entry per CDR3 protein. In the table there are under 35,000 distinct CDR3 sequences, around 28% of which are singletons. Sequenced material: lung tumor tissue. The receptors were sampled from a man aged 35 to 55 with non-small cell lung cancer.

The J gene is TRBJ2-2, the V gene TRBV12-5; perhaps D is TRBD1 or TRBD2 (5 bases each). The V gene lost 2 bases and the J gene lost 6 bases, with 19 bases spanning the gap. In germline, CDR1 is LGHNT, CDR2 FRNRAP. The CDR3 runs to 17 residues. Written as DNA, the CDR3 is TGTGCTAGTGGTTTGTCACCGGGACCCTGGGCAGCCGGGGAGCTGTTTTTT. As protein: CASGLSPGPWAAGELFF.

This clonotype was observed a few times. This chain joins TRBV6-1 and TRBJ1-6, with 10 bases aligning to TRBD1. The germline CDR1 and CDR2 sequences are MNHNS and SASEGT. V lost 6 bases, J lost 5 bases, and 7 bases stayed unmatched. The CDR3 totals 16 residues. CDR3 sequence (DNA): TGTGCCAGCAGAGCCGACAGGGGGCGAAATAATTCACCCCTCCACTTT. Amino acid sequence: CASRADRGRNNSPLHF.

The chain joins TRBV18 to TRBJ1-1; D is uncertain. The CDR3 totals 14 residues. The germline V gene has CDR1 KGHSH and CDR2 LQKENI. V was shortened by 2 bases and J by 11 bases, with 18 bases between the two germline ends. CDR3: CASSPRAGDGDAFF. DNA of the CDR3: TGTGCCAGCTCACCAAGAGCGGGAGATGGTGACGCTTTCTTT.

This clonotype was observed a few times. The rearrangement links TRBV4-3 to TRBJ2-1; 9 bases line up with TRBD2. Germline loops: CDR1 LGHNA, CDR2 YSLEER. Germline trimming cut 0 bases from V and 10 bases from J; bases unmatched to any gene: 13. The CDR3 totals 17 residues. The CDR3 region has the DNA TGCGCCAGCAGCCAAGATGGGGGAGCGGGGGGTTCCAGGGAGCAGTTCTTC. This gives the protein CASSQDGGAGGSREQFF.

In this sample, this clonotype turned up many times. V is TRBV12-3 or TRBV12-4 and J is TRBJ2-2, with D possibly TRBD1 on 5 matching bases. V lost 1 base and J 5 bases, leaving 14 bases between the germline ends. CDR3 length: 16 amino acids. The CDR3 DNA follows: TGTGCCAGCAGTTTAGTGGGTTGGCAGGGAACCGGGGAGCTGTTTTTT. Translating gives CASSLVGWQGTGELFF.

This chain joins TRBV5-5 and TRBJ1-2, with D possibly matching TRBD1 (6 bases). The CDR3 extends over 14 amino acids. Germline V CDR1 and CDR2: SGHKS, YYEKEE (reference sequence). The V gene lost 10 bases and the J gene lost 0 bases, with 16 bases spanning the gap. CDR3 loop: CASGGQGSNYGYTF. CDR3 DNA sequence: TGTGCCTCCGGGGGGCAGGGTTCTAACTATGGCTACACCTTC.